The subject of this entry is one T cell receptor beta chain. Cells were sorted from thawed PBMC rested overnight and stained with GMM-loaded CD1B tetramer, viability dye and anti-CD3. C32 glucose monomycolate from Rhodococcus equi was loaded onto the CD1B tetramers. TCR-alpha and TCR-beta chains were sequenced unpaired. The method was immunoSEQ multiplex PCR; TCRdb's version includes in-frame clones alone and lacks a portion of them. The repertoire has 55,000 to 70,000 clones, around 86% of them found once; the top ten carry 13%. This sample is drawn from a study of T cells in tuberculosis. With V trimmed by 5 bases and J by 4 bases, 3 bases remained unmatched. Germline V gives CDR1 SGHNT, CDR2 YENEEA. CDR3 length equals 15 residues.

The source material was CD1b-GMM tetramer-negative cells sorted from PBMCs. The genes are TRBV11-3 and TRBJ2-5; 14 bases are a match to TRBD2. This TCR derives from an adult woman with latent tuberculosis. CDR3 bases: TGTGCCAGCAGCCAAGGACTAGCGGGGGGAGAGACCCAGTACTTC. Encoded protein: CASSQGLAGGETQYF.